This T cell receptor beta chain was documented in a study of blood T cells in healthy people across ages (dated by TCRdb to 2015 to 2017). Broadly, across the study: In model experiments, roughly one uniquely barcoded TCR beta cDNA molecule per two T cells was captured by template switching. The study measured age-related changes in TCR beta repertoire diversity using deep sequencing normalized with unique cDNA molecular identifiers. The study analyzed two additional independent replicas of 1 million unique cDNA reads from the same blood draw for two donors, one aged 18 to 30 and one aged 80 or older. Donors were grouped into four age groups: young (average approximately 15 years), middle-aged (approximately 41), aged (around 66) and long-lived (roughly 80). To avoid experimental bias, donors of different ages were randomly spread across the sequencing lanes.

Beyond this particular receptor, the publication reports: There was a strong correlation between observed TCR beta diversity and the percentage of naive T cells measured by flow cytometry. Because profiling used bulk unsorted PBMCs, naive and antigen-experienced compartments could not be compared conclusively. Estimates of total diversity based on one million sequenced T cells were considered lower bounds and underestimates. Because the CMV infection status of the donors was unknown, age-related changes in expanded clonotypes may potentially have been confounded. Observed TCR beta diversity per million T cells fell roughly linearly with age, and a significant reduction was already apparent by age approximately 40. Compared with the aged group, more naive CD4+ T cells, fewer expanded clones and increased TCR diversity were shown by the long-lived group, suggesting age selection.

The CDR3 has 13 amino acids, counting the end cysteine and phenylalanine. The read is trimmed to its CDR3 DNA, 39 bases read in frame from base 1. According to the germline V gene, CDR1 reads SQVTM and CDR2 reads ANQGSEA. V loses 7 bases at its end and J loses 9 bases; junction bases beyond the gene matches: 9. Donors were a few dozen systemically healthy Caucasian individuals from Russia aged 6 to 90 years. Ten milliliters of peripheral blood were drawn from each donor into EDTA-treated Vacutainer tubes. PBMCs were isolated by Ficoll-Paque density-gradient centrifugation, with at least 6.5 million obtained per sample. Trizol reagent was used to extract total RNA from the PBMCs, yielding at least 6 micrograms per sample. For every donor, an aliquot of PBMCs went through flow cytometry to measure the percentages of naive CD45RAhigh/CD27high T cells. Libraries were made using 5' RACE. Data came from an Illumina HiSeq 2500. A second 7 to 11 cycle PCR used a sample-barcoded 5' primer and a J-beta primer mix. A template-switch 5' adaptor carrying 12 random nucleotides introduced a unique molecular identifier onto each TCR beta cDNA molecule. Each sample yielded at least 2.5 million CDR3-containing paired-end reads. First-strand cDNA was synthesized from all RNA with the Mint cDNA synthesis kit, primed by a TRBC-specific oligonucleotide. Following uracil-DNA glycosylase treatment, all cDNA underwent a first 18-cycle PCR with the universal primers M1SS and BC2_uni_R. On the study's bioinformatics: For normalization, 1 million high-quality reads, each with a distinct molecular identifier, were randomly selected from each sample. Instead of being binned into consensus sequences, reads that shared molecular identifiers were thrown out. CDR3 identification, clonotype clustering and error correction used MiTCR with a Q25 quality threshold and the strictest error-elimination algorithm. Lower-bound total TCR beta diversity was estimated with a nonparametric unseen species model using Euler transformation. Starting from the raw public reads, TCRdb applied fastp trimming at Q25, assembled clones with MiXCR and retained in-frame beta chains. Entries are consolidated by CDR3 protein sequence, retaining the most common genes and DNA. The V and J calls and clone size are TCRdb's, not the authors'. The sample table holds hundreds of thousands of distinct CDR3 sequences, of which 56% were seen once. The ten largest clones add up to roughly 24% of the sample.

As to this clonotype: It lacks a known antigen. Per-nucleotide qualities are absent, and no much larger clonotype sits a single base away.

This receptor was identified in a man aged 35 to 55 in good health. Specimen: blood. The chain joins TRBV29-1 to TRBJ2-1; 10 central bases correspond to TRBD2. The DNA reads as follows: TGCAGCGCCGGTAGCGGGAGGCCGGGTGAGCAGTTCTTC. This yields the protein CSAGSGRPGEQFF.